This record covers a single T cell receptor (beta chain). Via MiXCR, TCRdb re-called the 5' RACE reads, giving one row per CDR3 protein. The sample has about 210,000 distinct CDR3 sequences; roughly 10% are singletons. This sample stems from a study of identical twins. Germline values: CDR1 LNHDA, CDR2 SQIVND (reference sequence). The CDR3 has 14 residues. Trimming left V 7 bases short and J 4 bases short, with 16 bases between. This sequence joins TRBV19 and TRBJ1-2; D is possibly TRBD1 (6 bases). This receptor was identified in a woman in her late teens or twenties in good health. Sequences were obtained from memory (CD45RO+) T cells sorted from blood. The CDR3 DNA reads TGTGCCAGTAAGGGGGGGGCGCCCCGCTATGGCTACACCTTC. It is translated as CASKGGAPRYGYTF.